Shown below are 9 T cell receptor beta chains from a single sample sequenced in a study of cytomegalovirus exposure and HLA in healthy donors. PCR primers comprised 60 Vbeta and 13 Jbeta primers. Profiled with immunoSEQ multiplex PCR; TCRdb holds only in-frame clones, not every one. The table has 100,000 or so clones, approximately 84% seen once; the top ten hold approximately 2.3%. What was sequenced was PBMCs. The origin of the receptors is a man younger than 30 in good health and CMV-seronegative.

The genes are TRBV19 and TRBJ1-1, with D tentatively TRBD1 (6 bases). Germline lookup yields CDR1 LNHDA and CDR2 SQIVND (reference sequence). The CDR3 consists of 18 residues. V was shortened by 2 bases and J by 5 bases, with 24 bases between the two germline ends. The CDR3 protein is CASSILQGIMDRRTEAFF. In nucleotides, the CDR3 is TGTGCCAGTAGTATATTACAGGGAATAATGGATAGAAGGACTGAAGCTTTCTTT. Using reference TRBV19 and TRBJ1-1 for the parts outside the CDR3, the full variable domain is DGGITQSPKYLFRKEGQNVTLSCEQNLNHDAMYWYRQDPGQGLRLIYYSQIVNDFQKGDIAEGYSVSREKKESFPLTVTSAQKNPTAFYLCASSILQGIMDRRTEAFFGQGTRLTVV.

V is TRBV19 and J is TRBJ1-1, with 9 bases aligning to TRBD1. With 8 bases clipped from V and 6 bases from J, the junction kept 4 bases outside the gene matches. This CDR3 spans 12 amino acids. In germline, CDR1 is LNHDA, CDR2 SQIVND (reference sequence). The CDR3 loop is CASGTGIPEAFF. CDR3 coding DNA: TGTGCCAGTGGGACAGGGATCCCTGAAGCTTTCTTT.

The chain couples TRBV9 to TRBJ2-1; D possibly corresponds to TRBD1 (6 bases). The germline V gene encodes CDR1 SGDLS and CDR2 YYNGEE. CDR3 length: 15 residues. Trimming took off 4 bases at V and 1 base at J, with 12 bases between the two ends. DNA for the CDR3: TGTGCCAGCAGCAGGGGGAGTCGTTCCTACAATGAGCAGTTCTTC. The encoded protein is CASSRGSRSYNEQFF.

The chain has TRBV4-1 and TRBJ2-7; TRBD2 matches 8 bases. The junction had 9 bases not matched to a gene; V was cut back by 2 bases and J by 3 bases. The length of the CDR3 is 16 residues. Germline V CDR1 and CDR2: MGHRA, YSYEKL. The CDR3 here is CASSQRWSTSGYEQYF. The CDR3, as DNA: TGCGCCAGCAGCCAAAGGTGGTCAACTAGCGGCTACGAGCAGTACTTC.

The chain joins TRBV6-1 to TRBJ1-1; no clear D gene. The CDR3 is made up of 12 amino acids. The V end lost 4 bases, the J end lost 4 bases, and 7 bases lay between the germline ends. The V gene's germline CDR1 is MNHNS and CDR2 SASEGT. CDR3 sequence reads: CASSVMSTEAFF. CDR3 bases: TGTGCCAGCAGTGTCATGAGCACTGAAGCTTTCTTT.

J is TRBJ2-7 and V is TRBV6-1; 10 positions match TRBD2. Germline-derived CDR1 and CDR2 are MNHNS and SASEGT. J gave up 5 bases and V 4 bases, and 8 bases lay outside the gene matches. This CDR3 region has 15 residues. In DNA form, the CDR3 reads TGTGCCAGCAGTGCCTTAGCGGGAGGAAGCCACGAGCAGTACTTC. Translated, it gives CASSALAGGSHEQYF.

V usage is TRBV7-9 and J usage is TRBJ2-5; a weak D match, TRBD2 (6 bases). Between the trimmed V and J ends, which lost 5 bases and 2 bases, there was a span of 15 bases. This CDR3 has 15 amino acids. Germline V gives CDR1 SEHNR, CDR2 FQNEAQ (reference sequence). CDR3 sequence: CASSPWGVPQETQYF. The CDR3, as DNA: TGTGCCAGCAGCCCCTGGGGGGTCCCTCAAGAGACCCAGTACTTC.

The V call is TRBV27, the J call TRBJ2-1; the match to TRBD2 covers 9 bases. This CDR3 region has 15 residues. Germline values: CDR1 MNHEY, CDR2 SMNVEV (reference sequence). Losses at the gene ends were 6 bases for V and 2 bases for J; bases not matched to a gene: 5. CDR3 residues: CASRNSGGPYNEQFF. CDR3 bases: TGTGCCAGCAGGAATAGCGGGGGCCCCTACAATGAGCAGTTCTTC.

The V gene is TRBV28, the J gene TRBJ2-7; D is unresolved. Germline values: CDR1 MDHEN, CDR2 SYDVKM. Trimming took 5 bases from V and 0 from J, leaving 8 bases between them. The CDR3 sequence is 13 residues long. CDR3 in amino acids: CASSTDISYEQYF. DNA for the CDR3: TGTGCCAGCAGTACCGACATCTCCTACGAGCAGTACTTC. Using reference TRBV28 and TRBJ2-7 for the parts outside the CDR3, the full variable domain is DVKVTQSSRYLVKRTGEKVFLECVQDMDHENMFWYRQDPGLGLRLIYFSYDVKMKEKGDIPEGYSVSREKKERFSLILESASTNQTSMYLCASSTDISYEQYFGPGTRLTVT.